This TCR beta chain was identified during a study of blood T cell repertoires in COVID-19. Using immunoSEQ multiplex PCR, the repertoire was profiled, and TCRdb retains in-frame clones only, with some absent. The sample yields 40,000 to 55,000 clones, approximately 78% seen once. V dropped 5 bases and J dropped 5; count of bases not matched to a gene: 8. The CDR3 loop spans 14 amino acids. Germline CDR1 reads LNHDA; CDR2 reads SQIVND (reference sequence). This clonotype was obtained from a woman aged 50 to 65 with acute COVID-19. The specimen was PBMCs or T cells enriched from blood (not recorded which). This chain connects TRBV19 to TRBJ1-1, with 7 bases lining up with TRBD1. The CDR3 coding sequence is TGTGCCAGTAGTTATGACAGGGTGAGGACTGAAGCTTTCTTT. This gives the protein CASSYDRVRTEAFF.